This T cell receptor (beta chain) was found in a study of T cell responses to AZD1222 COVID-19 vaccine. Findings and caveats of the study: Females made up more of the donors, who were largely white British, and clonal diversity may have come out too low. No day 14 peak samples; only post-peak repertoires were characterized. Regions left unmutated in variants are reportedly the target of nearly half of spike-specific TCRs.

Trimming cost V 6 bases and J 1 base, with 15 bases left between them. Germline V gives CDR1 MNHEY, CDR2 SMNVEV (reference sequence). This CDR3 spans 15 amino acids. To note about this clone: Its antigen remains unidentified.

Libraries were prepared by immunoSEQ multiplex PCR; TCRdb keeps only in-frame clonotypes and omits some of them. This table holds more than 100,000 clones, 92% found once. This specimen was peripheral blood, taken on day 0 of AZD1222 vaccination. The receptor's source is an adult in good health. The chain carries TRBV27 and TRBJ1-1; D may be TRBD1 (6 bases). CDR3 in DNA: TGTGCCAGCAGGCGATTGGGGGCAGGGAACACTGAAGCTTTCTTT. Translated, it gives CASRRLGAGNTEAFF.